This entry lists 21 T cell receptor beta chains sequenced from one sample in a study of T cell responses to AZD1222 COVID-19 vaccine. TCRdb's table, derived via immunoSEQ multiplex PCR, lists solely in-frame clones and lacks some. The sample holds some 96,000 clones, about nine tenths seen once. The material sequenced was peripheral blood, taken on day 0 of AZD1222 vaccination. All receptors come from an adult in good health.

The chain is built from TRBV10-3 and TRBJ2-1; a possible D gene is TRBD2 (5 bases). The V end was cut by 9 bases, the J end by 1 base, with 10 bases between. This CDR3 comprises 13 residues. The germline gives CDR1 ENHRY, CDR2 SYGVKD. The CDR3 DNA reads TGTGCCATGAGGGCTCCTTCCTACAATGAGCAGTTCTTC. Translation: CAMRAPSYNEQFF.

The chain is built from TRBV5-6 and TRBJ2-7, with D unresolved. CDR1 and CDR2 from the germline V gene are SGHDT and YYEEEE. The CDR3 loop spans 14 amino acids. V shed 2 bases and J shed 1 base, with 10 bases lying between them. For the CDR3, the DNA is TGTGCCAGCAGCTTAGGGCAGCCATCCTACGAGCAGTACTTC. Its translation: CASSLGQPSYEQYF. Variable domain in full (rest from reference TRBV5-6 and TRBJ2-7): DAGVTQSPTHLIKTRGQQVTLRCSPKSGHDTVSWYQQALGQGPQFIFQYYEEEERQRGNFPDRFSGHQFPNYSSELNVNALLLGDSALYLCASSLGQPSYEQYFGPGTRLTVT.

This clone appeared once. CDR3 nucleotide sequence: TGTGCCAGCCGCCCCTGGACATTTTATAGCAATCAGCCCCAGCATTTT. It is translated as CASRPWTFYSNQPQHF. The chain carries TRBV25-1 and TRBJ1-5; tentatively, D is TRBD1 (5 bases). The CDR3 sequence is 16 residues long. Between the trimmed V and J ends, which lost 8 bases and 0 bases, there was a span of 17 bases. CDR1 is MGHDK, CDR2 SYGVNS, per germline.

The chain links TRBV28 to TRBJ2-1; 12 positions match TRBD2. The junction had 10 bases not matched to a gene; V was cut back by 5 bases and J by 8 bases. The CDR3 is 16 amino acids. The germline V gene has CDR1 MDHEN and CDR2 SYDVKM. The chain's CDR3 is CASSPQTSGSVYEQFF. The CDR3 DNA is TGTGCCAGCAGTCCCCAGACTAGCGGGAGCGTGTATGAGCAGTTCTTC.

The chain joins TRBV5-4 to TRBJ2-5, with 14 bases fitting TRBD2. V lost 10 bases, J lost 5 bases, and 19 bases stayed unmatched. The CDR3 runs 18 residues. CDR1 and CDR2 (germline): SGHNT, YYREEE (reference sequence). CDR3 DNA: TGTGCCTCCGCTCGGAAGCCCGGACTAGCGGGAGGTGGGGAGACCCAGTACTTC. Protein: CASARKPGLAGGGETQYF.

V gene TRBV19 combines with J gene TRBJ1-1; 10 nucleotides agree with TRBD1. The CDR3 has 14 residues. Trimming took 7 bases from V and 5 from J; bases not matched to a gene: 7. Germline assignment: CDR1 LNHDA and CDR2 SQIVND (reference sequence). CDR3 loop: CASTRQGAQTEAFF. The CDR3 nucleotides read TGTGCCAGTACCCGACAGGGGGCGCAAACTGAAGCTTTCTTT.

The sample holds one count of this clone. The CDR3 DNA follows: TGTGCCAGCAGTCCCGGACCGGAAAAGCCCCAGCATTTT. Protein sequence: CASSPGPEKPQHF. V is TRBV6-4 and J is TRBJ1-5; D gene unclear. This CDR3 has 13 amino acids. Germline CDR1 is MRHNA and CDR2 is SNTAGT. The V gene lost 5 bases and the J gene lost 8 bases, with 13 bases spanning the gap.

This chain connects TRBV7-2 to TRBJ2-7; D gene uncertain. CDR3 length equals 14 residues. Between the trimmed V and J ends, which lost 6 bases and 0 bases, there was a span of 12 bases. Germline CDR1 is SGHTA and CDR2 is FQGNSA. CDR3 coding DNA: TGTGCCAGCAGTCTTAGCCGAAGCTCCTACGAGCAGTACTTC. This translates into CASSLSRSSYEQYF.

This sequence joins TRBV7-9 and TRBJ1-4; 7 bases map to TRBD1. Unmatched junction bases numbered 5, after V lost 5 bases and J lost 5 bases. The germline V gene has CDR1 SEHNR and CDR2 FQNEAQ (reference sequence). The CDR3 consists of 14 residues. The CDR3 bases are TGTGCCAGCAGCGAGGGACAGAGGAATGAAAAACTGTTTTTT. Translating gives CASSEGQRNEKLFF.

CDR3 DNA sequence: TGTGCCATCGCCTCCCAGGGCGTTTTTGGAAACACCATATATTTT. It is translated as CAIASQGVFGNTIYF. The J gene is TRBJ1-3, the V gene TRBV10-3, with a possible D match to TRBD1 (5 bases). This CDR3 has 15 residues. The V and J ends lost 8 bases and 3 bases respectively, with 17 bases between them. CDR1 and CDR2 (germline): ENHRY, SYGVKD.

This clone is a singleton in its sample. This rearrangement joins TRBV30 to TRBJ2-7, with a weak D call TRBD2 (6 bases). There are 13 residues in the CDR3. V lost 8 bases, J lost 1 base, and 15 bases lay in between. Germline CDR1 and CDR2: GTSNPN and SVGIG (reference sequence). The CDR3 bases are TGTGCCGGACGCGGCGGGATTTCCTACGAGCAGTACTTC. Its translation is CAGRGGISYEQYF.

The V and J genes are TRBV19 and TRBJ2-2; unclear D gene. V gave up 2 bases and J gave up 5 bases, with 3 bases separating them. The CDR3 contains 12 residues. Per germline, CDR1 LNHDA and CDR2 SQIVND (reference sequence). CDR3 DNA: TGTGCCAGTAGTATAAGTACCGGGGAGCTGTTTTTT. Translated: CASSISTGELFF.

The chain recombines TRBV28 with TRBJ1-4; D not certain. CDR3 size: 16 residues. The germline CDR1 and CDR2 sequences are MDHEN and SYDVKM. V was clipped by 3 bases and J by 3 bases, with 14 bases between them. The CDR3 is CASSFGLDGPNEKLFF. The CDR3 DNA follows: TGTGCCAGCAGTTTTGGGCTGGACGGACCTAATGAAAAACTGTTTTTT.

CDR3 region: CASLGGRAQYF. In nucleotides, the CDR3 is TGTGCCAGCCTTGGGGGGAGGGCGCAGTATTTT. The chain carries TRBV12-3 or TRBV12-4 and TRBJ2-3, with TRBD2 matching over 7 bases. This CDR3 contains 11 residues. J gave up 10 bases and V 8 bases, and 6 bases lay outside the gene matches.

The sample holds one count of this clone. The chain joins TRBV12-3 or TRBV12-4 to TRBJ1-5; unclear D gene. The V end was cut by 3 bases, the J end by 6 bases, with 3 bases between. The CDR3 has 11 amino acids. CDR3 sequence reads: CASSFGQPQHF. CDR3 in DNA: TGTGCCAGCAGTTTTGGTCAGCCCCAGCATTTT.

The rearrangement joins TRBV28 to TRBJ1-5; 10 bases map to TRBD1. With 5 bases clipped from V and 7 bases from J, the junction kept 2 bases outside the gene matches. The germline V gene has CDR1 MDHEN and CDR2 SYDVKM. This CDR3 spans 13 amino acids. The CDR3, as DNA: TGTGCCAGCAGTATGGGACAGGGGCAGCCCCAGCATTTT. Its protein product is CASSMGQGQPQHF.

This chain links TRBV19 with TRBJ2-3, with no clear D. CDR3 length equals 14 residues. V gave up 3 bases and J gave up 2 bases, with 9 bases separating them. Germline CDR1 LNHDA, CDR2 SQIVND (reference sequence). The CDR3 protein is CASSMPRYTDTQYF. DNA for the CDR3: TGTGCCAGTAGTATGCCCAGGTACACAGATACGCAGTATTTT.

The chain combines TRBV29-1 with TRBJ2-1, with 8 bases matching TRBD1. The CDR3 has 13 residues. From germline, CDR1 is SQVTM and CDR2 ANQGSEA. Trimming at V came to 4 bases and at J to 6 bases, leaving 5 bases not matched to a gene. CDR3 residues: CSVARGLGNEQFF. The CDR3 DNA is TGCAGCGTTGCCAGGGGGCTAGGCAATGAGCAGTTCTTC.

This chain uses TRBV5-5 with TRBJ1-2; TRBD1 matches 7 bases. The CDR3 length is 13 residues. Per germline, CDR1 SGHKS and CDR2 YYEKEE (reference sequence). Unmatched junction bases numbered 8, after V lost 4 bases and J lost 8 bases. DNA of the CDR3: TGTGCCAGCAGCCAGGGAACAGGGGTCGGCTACACCTTC. It codes for CASSQGTGVGYTF. Together with reference TRBV5-5 and TRBJ1-2, the CDR3 gives the full variable domain: DAGVTQSPTHLIKTRGQQVTLRCSPISGHKSVSWYQQVLGQGPQFIFQYYEKEERGRGNFPDRFSARQFPNYSSELNVNALLLGDSALYLCASSQGTGVGYTFGSGTRLTVV.

The rearrangement joins TRBV18 to TRBJ1-2; 9 positions agree with TRBD1. The germline CDR1 and CDR2 sequences are KGHSH and LQKENI. This CDR3 spans 13 amino acids. The junction had 2 bases not matched to a gene; V was cut back by 6 bases and J by 3 bases. The CDR3 region is CASSTGGDYGYTF. The CDR3 bases are TGTGCCAGCTCTACAGGGGGCGACTATGGCTACACCTTC. Drawing the rest from reference TRBV18 and TRBJ1-2, the complete variable domain is NAGVMQNPRHLVRRRGQEARLRCSPMKGHSHVYWYRQLPEEGLKFMVYLQKENIIDESGMPKERFSAEFPKEGPSILRIQQVVRGDSAAYFCASSTGGDYGYTFGSGTRLTVV.

The rearrangement links TRBV27 to TRBJ2-1; 9 bases are a match to TRBD2. Germline CDR1 and CDR2: MNHEY and SMNVEV (reference sequence). V was clipped by 1 base and J by 7 bases; unmatched bases: 5. The CDR3 has 15 residues. CDR3 protein: CASSLYGLARNEQFF. In DNA form, the CDR3 reads TGTGCCAGCAGTTTATATGGACTAGCGAGGAATGAGCAGTTCTTC.